This entry lists 12 T cell receptor beta chains sequenced from one sample in a study of radiotherapy plus CTLA-4 blockade in lung cancer. The repertoire was sequenced with immunoSEQ multiplex PCR; TCRdb's copy has only in-frame clones and lacks some. This table holds over 14,000 clones, about 70% found once. The source was peripheral blood, collected from a patient treated with radiotherapy plus ipilimumab. Receptors originate from a human donor with non-small cell lung cancer whose response to radiotherapy plus ipilimumab could not be evaluated.

The rearrangement uses TRBV7-9 and TRBJ2-1, with 13 bases identical to TRBD2. The CDR3 is 14 residues long. Trimming took 5 bases from V and 8 from J; bases not matched to a gene: 3. Germline-derived CDR1 and CDR2 are SEHNR and FQNEAQ (reference sequence). CDR3 residues: CASSTSGGADEQFF. The CDR3 DNA reads TGTGCCAGCAGCACTAGCGGGGGGGCTGATGAGCAGTTCTTC.

This chain joins TRBV23-1 and TRBJ2-7; 9 bases are shared with TRBD1. TRBV23-1 is an open reading frame whose function is uncertain. The CDR3 contains 17 residues. Unmatched junction bases numbered 12, after V lost 4 bases and J lost 2 bases. The CDR3 DNA sequence: TGCGCCAGCAGTCGCGTGCCGGGACAGGGTCCCACCTACGAGCAGTACGTC. This gives the protein CASSRVPGQGPTYEQYV.

This clone is judged medium-sized. The chain couples TRBV6-5 to TRBJ2-7; D may be TRBD1 (6 bases). Germline assignment: CDR1 MNHEY and CDR2 SVGAGI. V was clipped by 2 bases and J by 6 bases, with 17 bases between them. This CDR3 region has 15 residues. In DNA, the CDR3 is TGTGCCAGCAGTTACGCGGACAGCTCGAGCGGCGAGCAGTACTTC. It specifies CASSYADSSSGEQYF.

This chain uses TRBV30 with TRBJ2-3; D possibly corresponds to TRBD2 (6 bases). Trimming removed 1 base at V and 4 bases at J, with 6 bases between. The CDR3 runs 12 residues. The germline V gene has CDR1 GTSNPN and CDR2 SVGIG (reference sequence). The CDR3 DNA is TGTGCCTGGAGTGCGGGGGCAGATACGCAGTATTTT. Its translation: CAWSAGADTQYF.

This clone was seen just once. This sample also contains other DNA sequences that code for the same CDR3. The J gene is TRBJ1-5, the V gene TRBV6-6, with D unresolved. The CDR3 loop spans 15 amino acids. V was cut by 5 bases and J by 2 bases, with 13 bases left in between. Germline CDR1 and CDR2: MNHNY and SVGAGI (reference sequence). CDR3 sequence: CASSLAELGNQPQHF. CDR3 DNA: TGTGCCAGCAGTCTGGCCGAACTAGGCAATCAGCCCCAGCATTTT.

The chain is built from TRBV7-9 and TRBJ2-7; 8 bases map to TRBD1. Germline V gene data show CDR1 as SEHNR and CDR2 as FQNEAQ (reference sequence). CDR3 length: 15 residues. Trimming cost V 0 bases and J 3 bases; bases outside gene matches: 4. The CDR3 here is CASSLAAGGLYEQYV. In nucleotides, the CDR3 is TGTGCCAGCAGCTTAGCTGCAGGGGGCCTCTACGAGCAGTACGTC.

In the case of this clone: This specimen includes other DNA sequences encoding the same CDR3. V is TRBV19 and J is TRBJ1-4; 7 positions match TRBD1. V shed 2 bases, J shed 8 bases, and the junction held 5 bases outside the gene matches. Per germline, CDR1 LNHDA and CDR2 SQIVND (reference sequence). The CDR3 is made up of 14 amino acids. The CDR3 coding sequence is TGTGCCAGTAGTATAAGACAGGGAGGCGAAAAACTGTTTTTT. Encoded protein: CASSIRQGGEKLFF.

A few counts support this clone. The chain couples TRBV6-4 to TRBJ2-6; D perhaps matches TRBD1 (6 bases). Trimming removed 5 bases at V and 3 bases at J, with 11 bases between. CDR3 length equals 15 residues. Germline values: CDR1 MRHNA, CDR2 SNTAGT. The DNA of the CDR3 is TGTGCCAGCAGTCCTACAGGGATTGGGGCCAACGTCCTGACTTTC. Protein product: CASSPTGIGANVLTF.

The sample holds many counts of this clone. Written as DNA, the CDR3 is TGCGCCAGCAGCTTGGGGGGTCAGATTAGCGGCTACGAGCAGTACTTC. This gives the protein CASSLGGQISGYEQYF. This chain uses TRBV5-1 with TRBJ2-7; D might be TRBD2 (6 bases). The CDR3 totals 16 residues. V lost 0 bases and J lost 3, with 16 bases in between. Germline CDR1 is SGHRS and CDR2 is YFSETQ. Based on the CDR3 plus reference TRBV5-1 and TRBJ2-7, the full variable domain is KAGVTQTPRYLIKTRGQQVTLSCSPISGHRSVSWYQQTPGQGLQFLFEYFSETQRNKGNFPGRFSGRQFSNSRSEMNVSTLELGDSALYLCASSLGGQISGYEQYFGPGTRLTVT.

The V and J genes are TRBV29-1 and TRBJ2-6, with a weak D call TRBD2 (6 bases). Germline-derived CDR1 and CDR2 are SQVTM and ANQGSEA. Trimming cost V 6 bases and J 0 bases, with 15 bases left between them. The CDR3 loop spans 16 amino acids. CDR3 DNA: TGCAGCGTGGCGGGGCAGGCCCGCTCTGGGGCCAACGTCCTGACTTTC. Encoded protein: CSVAGQARSGANVLTF.

The gene calls are TRBV5-1 and TRBJ2-5, with 10 bases fitting TRBD2. CDR3 length equals 14 residues. Germline loops: CDR1 SGHRS, CDR2 YFSETQ. V lost 5 bases, J lost 4 bases, and 5 bases stayed unmatched. CDR3 bases: TGCGCCAGCAGTTCAGCGGGGGGGCGAGAGACCCAGTACTTC. It translates to CASSSAGGRETQYF. Full variable domain (outside the CDR3, taken from reference TRBV5-1 and TRBJ2-5): KAGVTQTPRYLIKTRGQQVTLSCSPISGHRSVSWYQQTPGQGLQFLFEYFSETQRNKGNFPGRFSGRQFSNSRSEMNVSTLELGDSALYLCASSSAGGRETQYFGPGTRLLVL.

There are a few counts of this clone. The chain links TRBV27 to TRBJ1-5; D is ambiguous. Trimming removed 3 bases from V and 2 bases from J, with 5 bases in between. CDR3 length: 13 residues. The germline CDR1 and CDR2 sequences are MNHEY and SMNVEV (reference sequence). The CDR3 DNA reads as TGTGCCAGCAGTTTCCGTGGCAATCAGCCCCAGCATTTT. Its translation is CASSFRGNQPQHF.